This TCR beta chain appears in the sequencing data of a study of blood T cell repertoires in COVID-19 (dated by TCRdb to the early 2020s). The study in broad terms: Samples covering the acute and convalescent phases of COVID-19 were provided by collaborators in the United States, Italy and Spain. The material from the prospective study consisted of cDNA or gDNA derived from T cells, B-cell-depleted T cells, or PBMCs. The dataset comprised deeply sampled blood TCRbeta repertoires from subjects exposed to, actively infected with, or recovered from COVID-19. The repertoires were released in a freely available public database meant as a resource for research on the immune response to SARS-CoV-2. The samples were drawn from the first 160 participants of the ongoing ImmuneRACE study and from some 1,300 subjects provided by 6 global collaborators. The sample metadata nearly always contained a de-identified subject ID, COVID-19 status, age in years and sex. Where available, HLA class I and class II types were obtained from metadata supplied by the sample provider rather than from assay-based typing. Results the study describes overall, beyond this receptor: The quantity of clinical and demographic metadata differed by source and by participant and was supplied without curation.

TCRbeta CDR3 regions were amplified from genomic DNA by means of the immunoSEQ Assay, a bias-controlled multiplex PCR. From the authors' description of their analysis: The number of nucleated cells in each sample was estimated from the amplification of reference gene primers within the assay. Sequence reads were collapsed and filtered to measure the absolute abundance of every unique TCRbeta CDR3 rearrangement. For each sample, productive Simpson clonality was calculated by taking the square root of Simpson's diversity index across productive rearrangements. TCRdb's version of the immuneACCESS table is confined to in-frame rearrangements and falls short of the full clone set. An unresolved V gene accounts for under half of the shortfall where checked; the remainder is of unknown origin. Clone size and the V and J calls come from that table; the DNA yielded D and trimming. A total of roughly 120,000 clones appear in this sample, approximately 81% of them only once. Around 3.9% of the sample is held by the ten biggest clonotypes.

Via the germline V gene, CDR1 is MNHEY and CDR2 SVGAGI. Spanning cysteine to phenylalanine, the CDR3 consists of 15 amino acids. Solely the CDR3 DNA is kept, with 45 bases framed from the first base. A distance of 19 bases separates the germline ends of V and J, which lose 6 bases and 6 bases respectively. A note on this clone: It lacks a known antigen. Base qualities are not at hand, and no much larger clone is one base apart.

Collaborating institutions collected whole blood in K2EDTA tubes following their own protocols. For TCRbeta analysis, collaborator samples were shipped as frozen whole blood, as isolated PBMCs, or as DNA extracted from either sample type. The chain couples TRBV6-5 to TRBJ2-3; a tentative D match to TRBD2 spans 5 bases. The receptor's source is a woman of 80 years or more with acute or convalescent COVID-19. Sequenced sample: peripheral blood. The nucleotide sequence is TGTGCCAGCAGGGCTCTCGAGGGCCGTAGGGATACGCAGTATTTT. Its protein is CASRALEGRRDTQYF.